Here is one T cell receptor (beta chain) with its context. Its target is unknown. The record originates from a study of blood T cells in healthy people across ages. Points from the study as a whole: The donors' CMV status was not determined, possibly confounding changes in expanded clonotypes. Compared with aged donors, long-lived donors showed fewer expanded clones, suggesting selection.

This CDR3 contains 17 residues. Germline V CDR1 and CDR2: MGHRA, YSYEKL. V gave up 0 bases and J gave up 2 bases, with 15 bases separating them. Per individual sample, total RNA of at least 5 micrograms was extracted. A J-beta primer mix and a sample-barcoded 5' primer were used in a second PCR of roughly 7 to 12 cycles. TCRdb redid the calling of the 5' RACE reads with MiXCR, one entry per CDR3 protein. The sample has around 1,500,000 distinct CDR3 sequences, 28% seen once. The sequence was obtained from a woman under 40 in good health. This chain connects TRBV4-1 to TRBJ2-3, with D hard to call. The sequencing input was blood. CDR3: CASSQDPALFPTDTQYF. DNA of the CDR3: TGCGCCAGCAGCCAAGATCCCGCTCTATTTCCCACAGATACGCAGTATTTT.